These T cell receptor beta chains were read from a single sample in a study of blood T cell repertoires in COVID-19. Clones were read by immunoSEQ multiplex PCR, and TCRdb kept only the in-frame ones, dropping some. The sample holds under 200,000 clones, approximately 80% seen once. The specimen was peripheral blood. These TCRs come from an elderly woman with active or convalescent COVID-19. Both conserved end residues are part of each CDR3. Fields, in order: J gene, clone size, D gene, V gene, CDR3 protein, CDR3 DNA. A D gene is named only where the DNA matches it firmly. Expanded clones get a size class; other rows say once, few or many, or leave the size out.

TRBJ1-4 | NA | TRBD1 | TRBV11-3 | CASSTSGTGSFNEKLFF | TGTGCCAGCAGTACCTCCGGGACAGGGAGCTTTAATGAAAAACTGTTTTTT
TRBJ2-3 | NA | NA | TRBV27 | CASYRVGAGVSDTQYF | TGTGCCAGCTACAGGGTGGGGGCAGGGGTTTCAGATACGCAGTATTTT
TRBJ1-1 | NA | NA | TRBV11-2 | CASSRPPAGAFF | TGTGCCAGCAGCCGCCCCCCGGCGGGGGCTTTCTTT
TRBJ1-6 | NA | NA | TRBV6-2/TRBV6-3 | CASSGTGRLSSYNSPLHF | TGTGCCAGCAGCGGAACAGGGAGACTAAGCTCCTATAATTCACCCCTCCACTTT
TRBJ1-1 | NA | NA | TRBV27 | CASSRTGSTFF | TGTGCCAGCAGTCGCACAGGGTCTACTTTCTTT
TRBJ1-1 | NA | NA | TRBV18 | CASAETESLSGTEAFF | TGTGCCAGCGCCGAGACCGAGAGCCTATCGGGCACTGAAGCTTTCTTT
TRBJ2-5 | few | TRBD2 | TRBV6-2/TRBV6-3 | CASSSLPFGRGGKETQYF | TGTGCCAGCAGTTCCCTCCCCTTTGGGCGGGGGGGCAAAGAGACCCAGTACTTC
TRBJ1-2 | NA | TRBD1 | TRBV27 | CASSFTGQGDGYTF | TGTGCCAGCAGTTTTACGGGACAGGGGGATGGCTACACCTTC
TRBJ1-4 | NA | TRBD1 | TRBV27 | CASSLSGQGPMKLFF | TGTGCCAGCAGTTTGTCGGGACAGGGCCCTATGAAACTGTTTTTT
TRBJ1-1 | NA | TRBD1 | TRBV5-1 | CASSKRTGWDLMNTEAFF | TGCGCCAGCAGCAAAAGGACAGGATGGGACTTGATGAACACTGAAGCTTTCTTT
TRBJ1-5 | NA | NA | TRBV28 | CASSLDSNQPQHF | TGTGCCAGCAGTTTAGATAGTAATCAGCCCCAGCATTTT
TRBJ1-3 | NA | TRBD1 | TRBV7-9 | CASSLGTGFGNTIYF | TGTGCCAGCAGCTTGGGGACAGGGTTCGGAAACACCATATATTTT
TRBJ1-1 | NA | NA | TRBV12-2 | CASRLESWTGEENTEAFF | TGTGCAAGTCGCTTAGAGTCTTGGACAGGGGAGGAGAACACTGAAGCTTTCTTT
TRBJ1-1 | NA | NA | TRBV7-2 | CASSSLFGNTEAFF | TGTGCCAGCAGTTCCCTATTTGGGAACACTGAAGCTTTCTTT
TRBJ1-4 | NA | NA | TRBV12-3/TRBV12-4 | CASSFSEKLFF | TGTGCCAGCAGTTTTAGTGAAAAACTGTTTTTT
TRBJ1-2 | NA | TRBD1 | TRBV5-6 | CASSPPGQGNYGYTF | TGTGCCAGCAGCCCCCCCGGACAGGGAAACTATGGCTACACCTTC
TRBJ1-4 | NA | TRBD1 | TRBV12-5 | CASGLVTGTGGVKLFF | TGTGCTAGTGGTTTGGTTACTGGGACAGGGGGCGTGAAACTGTTTTTT
TRBJ2-5 | NA | TRBD1 | TRBV11-2 | CASSARTGGEGETQYF | TGTGCCAGCAGCGCCCGAACAGGGGGCGAGGGGGAGACCCAGTACTTC
TRBJ2-3 | once | NA | TRBV6-5 | CASTKGGQFAHTQYF | TGTGCCAGCACGAAGGGGGGACAGTTCGCACATACGCAGTATTTT
TRBJ2-2 | few | NA | TRBV5-4 | CASSLAGGTGELFF | TGTGCCAGCAGCTTGGCCGGGGGCACCGGGGAGCTGTTTTTT
TRBJ2-7 | NA | NA | TRBV11-2 | CASSSSYEQYF | TGTGCCAGCAGCTCTTCCTACGAGCAGTACTTC
TRBJ1-4 | NA | NA | TRBV18 | CASSPSQGGEKLFF | TGTGCCAGCTCACCAAGTCAGGGTGGCGAAAAACTGTTTTTT
TRBJ1-2 | NA | TRBD1 | TRBV7-8 | CASSSDRVPYGYTF | TGTGCCAGCAGTTCGGACAGGGTCCCCTATGGCTACACCTTC
TRBJ1-2 | few | TRBD1 | TRBV9 | CASSSPDREYGYTF | TGTGCCAGCAGCTCACCAGACAGGGAATATGGCTACACCTTC
TRBJ2-3 | once | NA | TRBV5-1 | CASSLKGDGDTQYF | TGCGCCAGCAGCTTGAAAGGGGATGGAGATACGCAGTATTTT
TRBJ1-1 | few | TRBD1 | TRBV9 | CASSQGGKNTEAFF | TGTGCCAGCAGCCAGGGGGGAAAGAACACTGAAGCTTTCTTT
TRBJ1-3 | NA | NA | TRBV29-1 | CSVDGVGNTIYF | TGCAGCGTTGACGGAGTTGGAAACACCATATATTTT
TRBJ2-3 | NA | NA | TRBV18 | CASSPLEADTQYF | TGTGCCAGCTCACCCCTAGAAGCAGATACGCAGTATTTT
TRBJ2-5 | NA | TRBD2 | TRBV6-2/TRBV6-3 | CASSYALGQRGDQETQYF | TGTGCCAGCAGTTATGCATTAGGCCAGCGGGGGGACCAAGAGACCCAGTACTTC
TRBJ2-3 | NA | NA | TRBV5-1 | CASSLTGYPTDTQYF | TGCGCCAGCAGCTTGACAGGGTACCCCACAGATACGCAGTATTTT
TRBJ2-7 | NA | TRBD1 | TRBV5-1 | CASSPSGQGAREQYF | TGCGCCAGCAGCCCTTCCGGACAGGGGGCGCGTGAGCAGTACTTC
TRBJ1-2 | NA | NA | TRBV9 | CASSGGGYTF | TGTGCCAGCAGCGGAGGTGGCTACACCTTC
TRBJ1-1 | NA | TRBD1 | TRBV6-6 | CASSPGQVNTEAFF | TGTGCCAGCAGTCCGGGACAGGTGAACACTGAAGCTTTCTTT
TRBJ2-1 | NA | TRBD2 | TRBV7-8 | CASSLVLAGAPSSYNEQFF | TGTGCCAGCAGCTTAGTTCTAGCGGGGGCCCCTAGCTCCTACAATGAGCAGTTCTTC
TRBJ2-7 | NA | NA | TRBV6-2/TRBV6-3 | CASSASSYEQYF | TGTGCCAGCAGTGCCAGCTCCTACGAGCAGTACTTC
TRBJ1-1 | NA | NA | TRBV19 | CASIVGGRYTEAFF | TGTGCCAGTATCGTCGGGGGTCGGTACACTGAAGCTTTCTTT
TRBJ1-4 | NA | TRBD1 | TRBV19 | CASSETGGAKKLFF | TGTGCCAGTAGTGAGACAGGGGGCGCGAAAAAACTGTTTTTT
TRBJ2-5 | NA | NA | TRBV7-2 | CASSLGFLVETQYF | TGTGCCAGCAGCCTCGGGTTCCTCGTGGAGACCCAGTACTTC
TRBJ2-6 | NA | NA | TRBV4-2 | CASSQDLDFPNVLTF | TGTGCCAGCAGCCAAGATTTGGACTTCCCCAACGTCCTGACTTTC
TRBJ1-4 | NA | TRBD1 | TRBV18 | CASSPTTGGIANEKLFF | TGTGCCAGCTCCCCAACTACAGGGGGCATCGCTAATGAAAAACTGTTTTTT
TRBJ1-3 | NA | NA | TRBV4-3 | CASSQVPTANSGNTIYF | TGCGCCAGCAGCCAAGTTCCGACAGCCAACTCTGGAAACACCATATATTTT
TRBJ2-5 | NA | NA | TRBV19 | CASQMTGSQETQYF | TGTGCCAGTCAGATGACCGGGTCCCAAGAGACCCAGTACTTC
TRBJ2-5 | few | NA | TRBV5-1 | CASSPSLGGGETQYF | TGCGCCAGCAGCCCCAGCCTAGGAGGTGGGGAGACCCAGTACTTC